Below, 26 T cell receptor beta chains from the same sample are listed, as sequenced in a study of OX40 agonist ivuxolimab in advanced cancers. Libraries were made using the immunoSEQ multiplex PCR assay. TCRdb obtained this table from immuneACCESS and retained in-frame rearrangements with V and J assigned. These tables miss some clones; where compared with another copy, unresolved V genes account for less than half of the shortfall, and the remainder is unexplained. For this sample there are some 74,000 clones; 75% to 95% appear just once. The ten biggest clones cover approximately 7.7% of the sample. The starting material was CD4+ or CD8+ T cells sorted from blood, obtained in a trial of the OX40 agonist ivuxolimab. The receptors come from an adult with an advanced solid tumor such as melanoma, head and neck, liver or kidney cancer.

This clone was seen a single time. The rearrangement uses TRBV12-5 and TRBJ2-1; no reliable D call. Germline V gene sequence: CDR1 LGHNT, CDR2 FRNRAP. The length of the CDR3 is 12 residues. Deletions cut 3 bases from V and 5 bases from J, with 5 bases between. The CDR3 protein is CASGFVHNEQFF. The CDR3 nucleotides are TGTGCTAGTGGTTTCGTACACAATGAGCAGTTCTTC.

The V gene is TRBV7-8, the J gene TRBJ1-1, with a weak D call TRBD1 (5 bases). The V gene lost 4 bases and the J gene lost 6 bases, with 12 bases spanning the gap. The CDR3 covers 13 residues. Germline assignment: CDR1 SGHVS and CDR2 FQNEAQ. This CDR3 is CASSSFGGAEAFF. In DNA form, the CDR3 reads TGTGCCAGCAGCTCGTTTGGGGGGGCTGAAGCTTTCTTT.

The V and J genes are TRBV6-1 and TRBJ1-5, with 9 bases that match TRBD1. J was trimmed by 3 bases and V by 6 bases; bases with no gene match: 3. CDR1 is MNHNS and CDR2 is SASEGT in the germline V gene. The length of the CDR3 is 14 residues. The CDR3 DNA sequence: TGTGCCAGCAGCAGGACAGGGGACAATCAGCCCCAGCATTTT. It translates to CASSRTGDNQPQHF.

This chain uses TRBV19 with TRBJ1-2; a possible D gene is TRBD1 (5 bases). The V end was cut by 7 bases, the J end by 0 bases, with 12 bases between. The CDR3 covers 14 residues. Germline lookup yields CDR1 LNHDA and CDR2 SQIVND (reference sequence). The CDR3 bases are TGTGCCAGTATCAACAGGATTTCTAACTATGGCTACACCTTC. Its protein is CASINRISNYGYTF.

This chain uses TRBV6-4 with TRBJ1-1; 10 positions agree with TRBD1. Germline-derived CDR1 and CDR2 are MRHNA and SNTAGT. The V segment lost 6 bases and the J segment 4 bases; nucleotides outside the gene matches: 2. This CDR3 is 13 amino acids long. The CDR3 loop is CASRRDRGTEAFF. The CDR3 nucleotides read TGTGCCAGCAGGAGGGACAGGGGCACTGAAGCTTTCTTT.

J is TRBJ1-1 and V is TRBV27; perhaps TRBD1 as D (5 bases). CDR3 length: 19 residues. Germline V gene data show CDR1 as MNHEY and CDR2 as SMNVEV (reference sequence). Trimming pared 4 bases from V and 4 bases from J, leaving 28 bases between. This chain's CDR3 is CASSSLLTGRRGYITEAFF. Written as DNA, the CDR3 is TGTGCCAGCAGTTCGCTGCTTACGGGTAGGAGGGGATATATCACTGAAGCTTTCTTT.

The V and J genes are TRBV5-1 and TRBJ2-5, with 10 bases fitting TRBD2. The CDR3 is 15 amino acids. Germline V gene lookup returns CDR1 SGHRS and CDR2 YFSETQ. The J segment lost 5 bases and the V segment lost 4 bases, leaving 8 bases of the junction unmatched. The CDR3 DNA sequence: TGCGCCAGCAGCGTCGATAGCGGGAGGAGGGAGACCCAGTACTTC. Translating it yields CASSVDSGRRETQYF.

The J gene is TRBJ1-2, the V gene TRBV28, with 8 bases aligning to TRBD1. CDR1 is MDHEN, CDR2 SYDVKM, per germline. V was pared by 4 bases and J by 5 bases, with 6 bases of the junction left unmatched. The CDR3 contains 14 residues. CDR3 DNA: TGTGCCAGCAGTTACCCGACAGGGGATTATGGCTACACCTTC. Amino acid sequence: CASSYPTGDYGYTF.

This clone has only one observation. The rearrangement uses TRBV4-2 and TRBJ2-7; 11 positions match TRBD2. Trimming at V came to 3 bases and at J to 6 bases, leaving 10 bases not matched to a gene. Looked up from germline, CDR1 is LGHNA and CDR2 is YNFKEQ. The CDR3 runs 16 residues. This CDR3 reads CASSHIGTSGNLEQYF. DNA of the CDR3: TGTGCCAGCAGCCATATCGGGACTAGCGGAAACCTCGAGCAGTACTTC.

The CDR3 sequence is CASSLGLTYEQYF. CDR3 bases: TGTGCCAGCAGTCTGGGCCTGACCTACGAGCAGTACTTC. This chain uses TRBV2 with TRBJ2-7; D not resolved. The CDR3 is made up of 13 amino acids. Looked up from germline, CDR1 is SNHLY and CDR2 is FYNNEI. V was trimmed by 5 bases and J by 2 bases, leaving 10 bases between them.

This clone is a singleton in its sample. The chain combines TRBV5-1 with TRBJ1-1; no clear D. V was shortened by 2 bases and J by 1 base, with 9 bases between the two germline ends. Per the germline V gene, CDR1 is SGHRS and CDR2 is YFSETQ. The CDR3 is 14 residues long. The CDR3, as DNA: TGCGCCAGCAGCTTCAATTGGGCGAACACTGAAGCTTTCTTT. It specifies CASSFNWANTEAFF.

The chain combines TRBV6-5 with TRBJ2-7, with a possible D match to TRBD2 (6 bases). Germline V gene sequence: CDR1 MNHEY, CDR2 SVGAGI. With 6 bases removed from V and 1 base from J, the gap between germline ends came to 13 bases. The CDR3 sequence is 14 residues long. CDR3 region: CASSPYGLSYEQYF. CDR3 in DNA: TGTGCCAGCAGCCCCTATGGACTATCCTACGAGCAGTACTTC.

The chain has TRBV4-1 and TRBJ2-1, with a tentative D call TRBD2 (6 bases). Germline-derived CDR1 and CDR2 are MGHRA and YSYEKL. This CDR3 is 16 amino acids long. V was clipped by 2 bases and J by 4 bases, with 15 bases between them. CDR3 sequence (DNA): TGCGCCAGCAGCCAACAAGCGGGTCTGCTATACAATGAGCAGTTCTTC. It translates to CASSQQAGLLYNEQFF.

CDR3 sequence (DNA): TGTGCCAGCAGTTTATCCCCGCAGGGTACCACTGAAGCTTTCTTT. Translated, it gives CASSLSPQGTTEAFF. The chain joins TRBV27 to TRBJ1-1; possible D gene TRBD1, 5 bases. In germline, CDR1 is MNHEY, CDR2 SMNVEV (reference sequence). This CDR3 has 15 residues. V was trimmed by 0 bases and J by 4 bases, leaving 12 bases between them.

CDR3 sequence: CAISESGRTGELFF. The CDR3 coding sequence is TGTGCCATCAGTGAATCGGGGAGAACCGGGGAGCTGTTTTTT. The genes are TRBV10-3 and TRBJ2-2, with D perhaps TRBD2 (5 bases). The CDR3 totals 14 residues. CDR1 is ENHRY and CDR2 is SYGVKD in the germline V gene. Trimming took off 3 bases at V and 5 bases at J, with 10 bases between the two ends.

The chain employs TRBV5-4 and TRBJ2-1; 10 nucleotides align to TRBD2. Losses at the gene ends were 1 base for V and 8 bases for J; bases not matched to a gene: 6. The CDR3 consists of 15 residues. CDR1 is SGHNT, CDR2 YYREEE, per germline (reference sequence). The CDR3 region has the DNA TGTGCCAGCAGCTTGCTTAGCGGGAGGTTCGATGAGCAGTTCTTC. It is translated as CASSLLSGRFDEQFF.

V usage is TRBV6-1 and J usage is TRBJ1-1, with D tentatively TRBD1 (5 bases). Germline CDR1 and CDR2: MNHNS and SASEGT. Between the trimmed V and J ends, which lost 2 bases and 5 bases, there was a span of 12 bases. The CDR3 has 14 residues. CDR3 sequence: CASSEYGGSTEAFF. DNA for the CDR3: TGTGCCAGCAGTGAATATGGGGGAAGTACTGAAGCTTTCTTT.

This sequence joins TRBV5-1 and TRBJ2-3, with 16 bases identical to TRBD2. Germline V lookup: CDR1 SGHRS, CDR2 YFSETQ. The ends lost 4 bases at V and 7 bases at J; junction bases unmatched: 9. There are 17 residues in the CDR3. The CDR3 sequence: CASSPGLAGGARNTQYF. The CDR3 DNA is TGCGCCAGCAGCCCGGGACTAGCGGGAGGGGCACGCAATACGCAGTATTTT.

The chain links TRBV6-1 to TRBJ2-1; no reliable D call. The CDR3 has 11 residues. Germline lookup yields CDR1 MNHNS and CDR2 SASEGT. The germline V and J ends were trimmed by 9 bases and 2 bases, with 5 bases remaining between them. The CDR3 DNA reads TGTGCCAGTCCCGCCTACAATGAGCAGTTCTTC. Its translation is CASPAYNEQFF.

This clone was detected only once. The rearrangement uses TRBV27 and TRBJ2-3, with a tentative D call TRBD2 (6 bases). Trimming removed 4 bases from V and 1 base from J, with 15 bases in between. The CDR3 sequence is 16 residues long. Germline V gene data show CDR1 as MNHEY and CDR2 as SMNVEV (reference sequence). The CDR3 here is CASSYLGGARTDTQYF. As DNA, the CDR3 is TGTGCCAGCAGTTACCTGGGGGGAGCTCGCACAGATACGCAGTATTTT.

This chain joins TRBV29-1 and TRBJ1-1; 8 bases align to TRBD1. Trimming cost V 6 bases and J 2 bases; bases outside gene matches: 5. CDR3 length: 13 amino acids. Germline loops: CDR1 SQVTM, CDR2 ANQGSEA. DNA for the CDR3: TGCAGCGTGGGGACAGGCGATAACACTGAAGCTTTCTTT. Residues: CSVGTGDNTEAFF. The variable domain in full, with the rest retrieved from reference TRBV29-1 and TRBJ1-1, is SAVISQKPSRDICQRGTSLTIQCQVDSQVTMMFWYRQQPGQSLTLIATANQGSEATYESGFVIDKFPISRPNLTFSTLTVSNMSPEDSSIYLCSVGTGDNTEAFFGQGTRLTVV.

The rearrangement links TRBV6-6 to TRBJ1-2, with D perhaps matching TRBD1 (6 bases). The V and J ends lost 6 bases and 6 bases respectively, with 14 bases between them. Germline lookup yields CDR1 MNHNY and CDR2 SVGAGI (reference sequence). This CDR3 has 13 amino acids. CDR3 residues: CASRRATGNGYTF. CDR3 in DNA: TGTGCCAGCAGACGAGCCACAGGGAATGGCTACACCTTC.

This clone was observed a single time. The chain links TRBV5-1 to TRBJ2-5; unclear D gene. The V gene's germline CDR1 is SGHRS and CDR2 YFSETQ. With 4 bases removed from V and 2 bases from J, the gap between germline ends came to 6 bases. This CDR3 has 12 amino acids. The CDR3 DNA is TGCGCCAGCAGCGATATACAAGAGACCCAGTACTTC. Residues: CASSDIQETQYF.

The rearrangement links TRBV6-5 to TRBJ2-7; 8 bases line up with TRBD1. The length of the CDR3 is 14 residues. The J segment lost 3 bases and the V segment lost 6 bases, leaving 7 bases of the junction unmatched. The germline gives CDR1 MNHEY, CDR2 SVGAGI. The CDR3 DNA reads TGTGCCAGCAGCTCCGGGACAGGAGTCTACGAGCAGTACTTC. It codes for CASSSGTGVYEQYF.

CDR3 bases: TGTGCCAGCAGTCGCCGTCCGGGACAGGGTGGAAACATTCAGTACTTC. It encodes CASSRRPGQGGNIQYF. This chain joins TRBV27 and TRBJ2-4; 9 nucleotides align to TRBD1. CDR3 length: 16 residues. V was clipped by 5 bases and J by 6 bases; unmatched bases: 11. The germline gives CDR1 MNHEY, CDR2 SMNVEV (reference sequence).

The chain joins TRBV6-5 to TRBJ1-2; no reliable D call. Trimming shortened V by 9 bases and J by 6 bases, and 17 bases separated the two germline ends. CDR1 is MNHEY and CDR2 is SVGAGI in the germline V gene. This CDR3 has 13 residues. The CDR3 DNA follows: TGTGCCAGTCGTTTACCGGGCCGGGATGGCTACACCTTC. It specifies CASRLPGRDGYTF.